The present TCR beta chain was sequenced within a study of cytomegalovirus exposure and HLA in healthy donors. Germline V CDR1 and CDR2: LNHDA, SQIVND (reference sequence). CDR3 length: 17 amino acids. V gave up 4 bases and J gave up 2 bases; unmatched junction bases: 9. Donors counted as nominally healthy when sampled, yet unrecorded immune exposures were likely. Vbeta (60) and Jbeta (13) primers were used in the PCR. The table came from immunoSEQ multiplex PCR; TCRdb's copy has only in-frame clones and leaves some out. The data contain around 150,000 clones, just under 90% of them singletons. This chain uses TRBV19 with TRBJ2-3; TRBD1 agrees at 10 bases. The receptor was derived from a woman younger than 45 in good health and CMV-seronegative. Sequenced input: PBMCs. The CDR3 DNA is TGTGCCAGTAGTACTAAGGGACAGGGGTTTAACACAGATACGCAGTATTTT. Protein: CASSTKGQGFNTDTQYF.